Listed below are T cell receptor beta chains from one sample, sequenced in a study of T cell repertoires in aging, cancer and after chemotherapy. TCRdb ran MiXCR on the multiplex PCR reads and lists one entry per CDR3 protein. The sample lists just over 4,500 distinct CDR3 sequences, 21% occurring once. The sample taken for sequencing was blood. Source of these receptors: a human donor with a blood cancer. The CDR3 runs from the conserved cysteine through the conserved F or W. A D gene is named only where the DNA matches it firmly. Size is omitted from some rows. Given values are once, few, many or a class for expanded clones.

D gene	V gene	clone size	J gene	CDR3 protein	CDR3 DNA
TRBD1	TRBV6-6	-	TRBJ1-1	CASSYRQGPEAFF	TGTGCCAGCAGTTACAGACAGGGGCCTGAAGCTTTCTTT
-	TRBV5-6	medium-sized	TRBJ2-5	CASSSMTSGQETQYF	TGTGCCAGCAGCTCCATGACCTCAGGACAAGAGACCCAGTACTTC
TRBD1	TRBV5-1	few	TRBJ1-6	CASSSRQGGNSPLHF	TGTGCCAGCAGCTCCAGACAGGGTGGGAATTCACCCCTCCACTTT
-	TRBV29-1	medium-sized	TRBJ2-7	CSVDSAAGEQYF	TGCAGCGTTGATTCGGCAGCAGGGGAGCAGTACTTC
-	TRBV7-2	medium-sized	TRBJ2-5	CASSFGGETQYF	TGTGCCAGCAGCTTCGGGGGTGAGACCCAGTACTTC
-	TRBV7-9	few	TRBJ1-1	CASSHQSAEAFF	TGTGCCAGCAGCCACCAGAGCGCTGAAGCTTTCTTT
TRBD1	TRBV6-4	-	TRBJ1-1	CASSEGQGTEAFF	TGTGCCAGCAGTGAGGGACAGGGCACTGAAGCTTTCTTT
TRBD2	TRBV7-2	few	TRBJ2-3	CASSLAAGGADTQYF	TGTGCCAGCAGCTTAGCGGCGGGGGGGGCAGATACGCAGTATTTT
-	TRBV20-1	-	TRBJ1-2	CSAISQTEIYGYTF	TGCAGTGCTATTTCCCAGACAGAAATCTATGGCTACACCTTC
TRBD2	TRBV20-1	medium-sized	TRBJ2-1	CSAPPGLAVNEQFF	TGCAGTGCTCCCCCCGGACTAGCGGTCAATGAGCAGTTCTTC
-	TRBV6-1	medium-sized	TRBJ1-5	CATTDGQPQHF	TGTGCCACCACGGACGGACAGCCCCAGCATTTT
TRBD2	TRBV12-3/TRBV12-4	few	TRBJ2-3	CASSLGRGGRAQYF	TGTGCCAGCAGTTTGGGGCGGGGGGGCCGGGCGCAGTATTTT
TRBD1	TRBV10-3	medium-sized	TRBJ2-6	CAIKAGTGAPSGANVLTF	TGTGCCATCAAAGCCGGGACAGGGGCTCCATCTGGGGCCAACGTCCTGACTTTC
TRBD1	TRBV6-5	medium-sized	TRBJ1-2	CASSYSGQGAGGYTF	TGTGCCAGCAGTTACTCGGGGCAGGGGGCGGGTGGCTACACCTTC
TRBD1	TRBV5-4	-	TRBJ2-7	CASSQRWDSGYAEQYF	TGTGCCAGCAGCCAAAGGTGGGACAGCGGATACGCCGAGCAGTACTTC
TRBD1	TRBV6-5	medium-sized	TRBJ2-1	CASSPLRDRGQNEQFF	TGTGCCAGCAGTCCCCTCCGGGACAGGGGGCAAAATGAGCAGTTCTTC
TRBD2	TRBV5-1	-	TRBJ2-1	CASSSSGGDNEQFF	TGCGCCAGCAGCTCCAGCGGGGGGGACAATGAGCAGTTCTTC
TRBD1	TRBV18	few	TRBJ1-5	CASSPGQGKQPQHF	TGTGCCAGCTCACCAGGACAGGGGAAGCAGCCCCAGCATTTT
-	TRBV20-1	-	TRBJ1-5	CSAETAKSNQPQHF	TGCAGTGCGGAGACAGCGAAGAGCAATCAGCCCCAGCATTTT
-	TRBV6-6	-	TRBJ2-7	CASSNPMRDEQYF	TGTGCCAGCAGCAATCCCATGAGGGACGAGCAGTACTTC
TRBD2	TRBV7-6	medium-sized	TRBJ2-5	CASSLVLAGLETQYF	TGTGCCAGCAGCTTAGTACTAGCGGGGCTGGAGACCCAGTACTTC
-	TRBV20-1	few	TRBJ1-4	CSARLHGGANEKLFF	TGCAGTGCTAGACTTCATGGGGGGGCTAATGAAAAACTGTTTTTT
-	TRBV27	-	TRBJ1-1	CASSLGGRNTEAFF	TGTGCCAGCAGTTTGGGGGGGAGGAACACTGAAGCTTTCTTT
TRBD2	TRBV20-1	few	TRBJ2-3	CSARDPTGGGSF	TGCAGTGCTAGAGATCCAACGGGGGGGGGGTCATTT
-	TRBV18	medium-sized	TRBJ1-2	CASSPSRAGRKGDGYTF	TGTGCCAGCTCACCATCGAGGGCAGGGAGAAAGGGTGATGGCTACACCTTC
TRBD1	TRBV5-6	medium-sized	TRBJ2-7	CASSFGDREVGEQYF	TGTGCCAGCAGCTTTGGGGACAGGGAGGTTGGGGAGCAGTACTTC
-	TRBV7-2	medium-sized	TRBJ2-2	CASSFHGGELFF	TGTGCCAGCAGCTTTCATGGCGGGGAGCTGTTTTTT
TRBD1	TRBV19	medium-sized	TRBJ1-5	CATAQGASNQPQHF	TGTGCCACCGCGCAGGGGGCTTCCAATCAGCCCCAGCATTTT
TRBD1	TRBV11-2	few	TRBJ2-2	CASSPHQGAFTGELFF	TGTGCCAGCAGCCCCCACCAGGGGGCGTTCACCGGGGAGCTGTTTTTT
-	TRBV7-2	-	TRBJ1-1	CASSFYGANTEAFF	TGTGCCAGCAGCTTTTACGGGGCGAACACTGAAGCTTTCTTT
TRBD1	TRBV18	few	TRBJ1-1	CASSPQEGGGRITPEAFF	TGTGCCAGCTCACCTCAGGAAGGGGGCGGTAGGATAACCCCTGAAGCTTTCTTT
TRBD2	TRBV11-2	-	TRBJ2-3	CASSPGTKLPDTQYF	TGTGCCAGCAGCCCCGGGACTAAGCTCCCAGATACGCAGTATTTT
-	TRBV2	-	TRBJ2-6	CASLAGANVLTF	TGTGCCAGCCTTGCCGGGGCCAACGTCCTGACTTTC
-	TRBV12-3/TRBV12-4	medium-sized	TRBJ2-3	CASRQGDTQYF	TGTGCCAGCAGGCAGGGCGATACGCAGTATTTT
-	TRBV12-3/TRBV12-4	-	TRBJ2-7	CASSRRFGYEQYF	TGTGCCAGCAGTCGGCGCTTCGGATACGAGCAGTACTTC
TRBD2	TRBV5-1	-	TRBJ2-5	CASSLGTSGYQETQYF	TGCGCCAGCAGCTTGGGGACTAGCGGGTACCAAGAGACCCAGTACTTC
-	TRBV6-1	few	TRBJ1-1	CASSEGGRRGSMNTEAFF	TGTGCCAGCAGTGAAGGGGGACGCCGGGGAAGCATGAACACTGAAGCTTTCTTT
TRBD1	TRBV6-5	medium-sized	TRBJ1-1	CASTGQGGTEAFF	TGTGCCAGCACAGGACAGGGGGGCACTGAAGCTTTCTTT
-	TRBV5-1	medium-sized	TRBJ2-5	CAFIQNGVNYNQETQYF	TGCGCCTTCATCCAGAACGGAGTTAATTACAATCAAGAGACCCAGTACTTC
TRBD2	TRBV6-2/TRBV6-3	-	TRBJ2-2	CASSQPAGGNTGELFF	TGTGCCAGCAGCCAACCGGCGGGGGGGAACACCGGGGAGCTGTTTTTT